A selection of T cell receptor beta chains follows, all from one sample in a study of monozygotic twins with inflammatory bowel disease. TCRdb re-called the 5' RACE reads and catalogs CDR3 proteins one per entry, DNA excluded. Its listing shows fewer than 550,000 distinct CDR3 sequences. The material sequenced was blood. The source of these receptors is a human donor with ulcerative colitis or Crohn's disease, or a healthy co-twin of an affected twin (not recorded which). CDR3s include the opening cysteine and the closing phenylalanine or tryptophan.

V gene	J gene	CDR3 protein
TRBV12-3/TRBV12-4	TRBJ2-7	CASSPKRTYEQYF
TRBV12-3/TRBV12-4	TRBJ2-1	CASSLRDRGLSSYNEQFF
TRBV7-8	TRBJ2-3	CASSPQGTSTDTQYF
TRBV4-1	TRBJ2-7	CASSQVGVYEQYF
TRBV6-1	TRBJ1-1	CASSEKGGPANTEAFF
TRBV4-2	TRBJ1-3	CASRGQDFGNTIYF
TRBV11-2	TRBJ1-6	CASSLAGRGQGNSPLHF
TRBV20-1	TRBJ1-3	CSALSMSSGNTIYF
TRBV5-1	TRBJ1-4	CASSNPGQGNEKLFF
TRBV3-1	TRBJ1-5	CASSQVSGSSQPQHF
TRBV28	TRBJ1-2	CASRTDINYGYTF
TRBV3-1	TRBJ1-1	CASSLNSPGLEAFF
TRBV6-5	TRBJ2-4	CASSDSGGWAKNIQYF
TRBV29-1	TRBJ1-2	CSVEEDRSYGYTF
TRBV7-3	TRBJ1-1	CVSSLLPLGLSEAFF
TRBV7-2	TRBJ2-7	CASSRSEGVPYEQYF
TRBV5-4	TRBJ2-2	CASSLGGGRVGDLFF
TRBV20-1	TRBJ1-2	CSARDTGTGVGYTF
TRBV12-3/TRBV12-4	TRBJ2-7	CASRQSGASYEQYF
TRBV15	TRBJ2-1	CATSRELLFSGEQFF
TRBV21-1	TRBJ2-7	CASSKALSSNSYEQYF
TRBV12-3/TRBV12-4	TRBJ1-6	CASSLQGPNSPLHF
TRBV9	TRBJ1-1	CASGQPNTEAFF
TRBV29-1	TRBJ1-1	CSADRATNTEAFF
TRBV28	TRBJ2-3	CASSFSRAPTSTDTQYF
TRBV21-1	TRBJ1-2	CASSISFCRRRDNGYTF
TRBV18	TRBJ1-1	CASSPFSGTEAFF
TRBV30	TRBJ1-5	CAWSTGTGFQPQHF
TRBV28	TRBJ2-4	CASTEGGEQYAKNIQYF
TRBV20-1	TRBJ2-1	CSARVYRLAGGPMWSYNEQFF
TRBV20-1	TRBJ2-5	CSASAPDPFETQYF
TRBV5-1	TRBJ2-2	CASRLPGQTNTGELFF
TRBV11-2	TRBJ2-7	CASSSYREAYEQYF
TRBV29-1	TRBJ2-7	CSVRELESSYEQYF
TRBV6-2/TRBV6-3	TRBJ1-5	CASSYTWTDSLNQPQHF
TRBV29-1	TRBJ1-5	CSVALTGFGNQPQHF
TRBV7-8	TRBJ1-1	CASSSLKKNTEAFF
TRBV20-1	TRBJ2-7	CSARGRDAYEQYF
TRBV14	TRBJ2-1	CASSLAGGPFRYYNEQFF
TRBV5-1	TRBJ2-1	CASSLVREQFF
TRBV7-2	TRBJ2-5	CASSLDWRQNQETQYF
TRBV7-7	TRBJ2-5	CASSLVGTGSETQYF
TRBV3-1	TRBJ1-2	CASSPSQGAVGYTF